The 9 T cell receptor beta chains in this list originate from one sample, sequenced in a study of lymphopenia after photon versus proton radiotherapy. Measured with immunoSEQ multiplex PCR; TCRdb has only the in-frame clones, and not every one. The sample lists some 55,000 clones, 83% occurring once. The source was peripheral blood, collected from a patient treated with photon-based radiotherapy. The source is a man aged 45-65 years with gastric cancer.

This clone showed up just a few times. The same CDR3 also results from other DNA sequences found in this sample. This chain joins TRBV28 and TRBJ2-1, with unresolved D. V gave up 8 bases and J gave up 2 bases, with 4 bases separating them. Germline V gene sequence: CDR1 MDHEN, CDR2 SYDVKM. The CDR3 runs 11 residues. The CDR3, as DNA: TGTGCCAGCGGCACCTACAATGAGCAGTTCTTC. Encoded protein: CASGTYNEQFF. Filled out from reference TRBV28 and TRBJ2-1, the complete variable domain reads DVKVTQSSRYLVKRTGEKVFLECVQDMDHENMFWYRQDPGLGLRLIYFSYDVKMKEKGDIPEGYSVSREKKERFSLILESASTNQTSMYLCASGTYNEQFFGPGTRLTVL.

The chain uses TRBV15 and TRBJ2-3, with 7 bases that match TRBD1. Trimming took 6 bases from V and 2 from J; bases not matched to a gene: 5. Germline CDR1 reads LNHNV; CDR2 reads YYDKDF (reference sequence). The CDR3 has 14 amino acids. The CDR3 DNA is TGTGCCACCAGTGTACAGGGGCTCACAGATACGCAGTATTTT. Protein product: CATSVQGLTDTQYF.

The gene calls are TRBV18 and TRBJ1-5; 7 bases align to TRBD1. The CDR3 sequence is 15 residues long. In germline, CDR1 is KGHSH, CDR2 LQKENI. The trim removed 2 bases at V and 3 bases at J, leaving 4 bases unmatched. The CDR3 DNA is TGTGCCAGCTCACCAGGGGACAGCCACAATCAGCCCCAGCATTTT. It is translated as CASSPGDSHNQPQHF.

This clone was counted a few times. The chain is built from TRBV27 and TRBJ2-1; D unresolved. The V end was cut by 5 bases, the J end by 9 bases, with 14 bases between. The germline CDR1 and CDR2 sequences are MNHEY and SMNVEV (reference sequence). This CDR3 is 13 amino acids long. The CDR3 DNA reads TGTGCCAGCAGTCGCGACGTGTTCAGTGAGCAGTTCTTC. Its protein is CASSRDVFSEQFF.

The V gene is TRBV27, the J gene TRBJ2-7, with 13 positions matching TRBD2. The V segment lost 9 bases and the J segment 6 bases; nucleotides outside the gene matches: 5. CDR3 length: 13 amino acids. In germline, CDR1 is MNHEY, CDR2 SMNVEV (reference sequence). CDR3 nucleotide sequence: TGTGCCAGGCTACTAGCGGGAGGGCCCGAGCAGTACTTC. Translation: CARLLAGGPEQYF.

A word on this clone: The same CDR3 also results from other DNA sequences found in this sample. The V gene is TRBV28, the J gene TRBJ2-5, with D possibly being TRBD2 (6 bases). Germline V gene lookup returns CDR1 MDHEN and CDR2 SYDVKM. The CDR3 runs to 14 residues. With 4 bases removed from V and 3 bases from J, the gap between germline ends came to 12 bases. The CDR3 region is CASSSLGLEETQYF. DNA for the CDR3: TGTGCCAGCAGTTCCCTGGGACTGGAAGAGACCCAGTACTTC.

The chain recombines TRBV4-1 with TRBJ2-1; D not certain. Germline CDR1 and CDR2: MGHRA and YSYEKL. This CDR3 comprises 14 residues. V lost 1 base and J lost 7, with 11 bases in between. The CDR3 bases are TGCGCCAGCAGCCAAGTTGTCTTATTAAATGAGCAGTTCTTC. Its protein is CASSQVVLLNEQFF.

This chain uses TRBV11-2 with TRBJ1-6; TRBD1 matches 7 bases. The germline V gene has CDR1 SGHAT and CDR2 FQNNGV. This CDR3 is 15 amino acids long. Losses at the gene ends were 0 bases for V and 7 bases for J; bases not matched to a gene: 3. The CDR3 DNA sequence: TGTGCCAGCAGCTTAGAAGTCAGGGGGAATTCACCCCTCCACTTT. It yields the protein CASSLEVRGNSPLHF.

In its sample, this clone was seen once. V is TRBV19 and J is TRBJ1-5, with TRBD1 matching 9 bases. Germline V gene data show CDR1 as LNHDA and CDR2 as SQIVND (reference sequence). The CDR3 is 14 residues long. V gave up 10 bases and J gave up 2 bases; unmatched junction bases: 6. CDR3 DNA sequence: TGTGCCACTCAGGACAGGGGTGGCAATCAGCCCCAGCATTTT. Protein product: CATQDRGGNQPQHF.